This TCR beta chain was sequenced during a study of shared clonotypes between healthy human individuals (dated by TCRdb to about 2020). Looking at the study overall: The cohort comprised two women and three men aged 18 to 49 years. Per donor, three plates each were used for CD4 naive and CD4 memory, two for CD8 naive, and one for CD8 memory. Blood TCR repertoires of a handful of healthy adults were deeply sequenced to estimate repertoire size and the extent of clonotype sharing between individuals. Libraries were prepared and TCR repertoires were sequenced by different laboratories using diverse techniques, in order to increase sequencing depth and limit assay-specific biases. Between about 0.85 and 9.5 billion PBMCs per donor were obtained by leukapheresis.

A remark on this clone: The antigen it binds to is not known. Per-base qualities were not stored, and no clone one base away is much larger.

Healthy HIV-negative adults with no recently reported acute infections or vaccinations were included as donors. Every donor was a Caucasian adult living in Nashville, Tennessee, USA. CD4+ T cells were enriched by magnetic negative selection, after which naive cells were positively selected on CD45RA and the negative fraction was taken as the memory subset. After blood collection by leukapheresis, PBMCs were isolated using Ficoll-Histopaque density gradient centrifugation and then cryopreserved in the vapor phase of liquid nitrogen. Analytical flow cytometry was used to check the purity and quantity of every magnetically sorted T cell population. Genomic DNA was isolated from every sorted fraction and measured by UV absorbance on a Nanodrop 2000c. Reading from cysteine to phenylalanine, the CDR3 counts 15 amino acids. The kept DNA is CDR3 alone, 45 bases in frame from the first base. Trimming accounts for 5 bases at V and 4 bases at J, while the number of junction bases matched to no gene is 7. CDR1 and CDR2 are read off the germline V gene (reference sequence) as MNHNY and SVGAGI.

Using the deep immunoSEQ assay, TCR CDR3 regions were amplified from genomic DNA by multiplex PCR. Extracted genomic DNA from each cell subset was spread evenly across all wells of several immunoSEQ 96-well plates, with each plate serving as a replicate. Each replicate PCR for sorted subsets received approximately 220 ng genomic DNA, equal to 28,000 or so T cell genomes. The purified libraries were quantified using a Qubit 3.0 fluorometer, sized with a Bioanalyzer 2100, and then quantified again using the KAPA Library Quantification kit. Every immunoSEQ 96-well plate was sequenced on a separate single-read 150-cycle Illumina NextSeq 550 flow cell. Per the authors' processing: Because only junctional sequences without quality scores were contained in the immunoSEQ output, filtering matching that applied to full-length reads could not be performed. To assign V/J genes and CDR3, sequences were annotated against IMGT germline references using PyIR, a Python wrapper for IgBLAST v1.9. Reads were filtered out if the reads had weak V/J assignments (E-value above 1e-6), no CDR3, stop codons, out-of-frame junctions, or ambiguous translated residues. A V3J clonotype was defined by an identical inferred V gene, J gene, and CDR3 amino acid sequence. The percentage overlap between two repertoires was calculated by dividing the number of shared unique clonotypes by the size of the smaller repertoire. RTK rarefaction, the Chao1 estimator, and Recon v2.1 estimates of unobserved clonotypes were used to assess repertoire richness. Generation probabilities were computed with OLGA for all TCRbeta clonotypes obtained by the gDNA method from a handful of donors. TCRdb holds this immuneACCESS table with in-frame rearrangements only. Some clones are missing; in checked studies, unresolved V genes explain under half, and the rest has no known cause. Clone size and V and J calls were adopted from that table, with D and trimming inferred from the DNA. Within this sample are under 550,000 clones, with 90% to 96% of them counted one time only. The biggest ten clones account for roughly 0.06% of the sample.

The study at large found these results: Only blood was sampled, and tissue TCR repertoires likely differ from those in blood. Incomplete sequencing was indicated by rarefaction of sorted-subset datasets, despite the large sequencing depth. Pairwise subsampling indicated that sequencing depth was expected to affect the degree of clonotype sharing among donors. Because the study included only a small number of donors, the genetic and exposure-history diversity represented was limited. Across a few donors, around 5% of naive CD4, roughly 3.3% of naive CD8, about 2.3% of memory CD4, and approximately 0.4% of memory CD8 clonotypes were shared. Estimated clonotype richness was generally larger for naive than for memory subsets. Compared with non-shared clonotypes, clonotypes shared by all four sorted-subset donors had higher generation probabilities.

The receptor comes from a woman in her twenties or thirties in good health. Sequencing was carried out using naive CD4+ T cells sorted from blood. Read against the paper, the sample's cell subset or site label means: CD45RA+ positively selected. The sequence links TRBV6-6 to TRBJ2-3, with TRBD1 identical over 9 junction bases. At the DNA level, the sequence is TGTGCCAGCAGTCAGGGACAGGGAGGACCAGATACGCAGTATTTT. The encoded protein is CASSQGQGGPDTQYF.